This is a list of T cell receptor beta chains from one sample in a study of metastatic and nonmetastatic thyroid tumors. TCRdb reprocessed the PCR reads via MiXCR. The table includes around 18,000 clones, about 30% detected once. The sequencing input was tumor tissue. These receptors all come from a female donor with papillary thyroid cancer or a benign thyroid nodule (not recorded which). Some clones in this sample may be carry-over from other donors' samples. The CDR3 runs from the conserved cysteine through the conserved F or W. The order of the fields is CDR3 DNA, CDR3 protein, clone size, V gene, J gene, D gene. D genes are given only for firm matches. Where a row states a size, it is once, few, many or the class of an expanded clone; other rows omit it.

CDR3nt: TGTGCCAGCAGCCAAGGGAGGACCAGCTCCTACGAGCAGTACTTC
CDR3aa: CASSQGRTSSYEQYF
abundance: -
v_gene: TRBV3-1
j_gene: TRBJ2-7
d_gene: -

CDR3nt: TGTGCCAGCACTTCGGGGGCCGGGGAGCTGTTTTTT
CDR3aa: CASTSGAGELFF
abundance: few
v_gene: TRBV12-3/TRBV12-4
j_gene: TRBJ2-2
d_gene: -

CDR3nt: TGTGCCAGTAGTATAAGGGCCGAAACATACGAGCAGTACTTC
CDR3aa: CASSIRAETYEQYF
abundance: -
v_gene: TRBV19
j_gene: TRBJ2-7
d_gene: -

CDR3nt: TGTGCCAGTCTGGTGGGAAACACCATATATTTT
CDR3aa: CASLVGNTIYF
abundance: -
v_gene: TRBV19
j_gene: TRBJ1-3
d_gene: -

CDR3nt: TGCAGCGTTAATCTACGCGACAGGGGGGTGAGCGAGCAGTACTTC
CDR3aa: CSVNLRDRGVSEQYF
abundance: many
v_gene: TRBV29-1
j_gene: TRBJ2-7
d_gene: TRBD1

CDR3nt: TGCAGTGCGGGACAGCGGACCGAGCAGTTCTTC
CDR3aa: CSAGQRTEQFF
abundance: -
v_gene: TRBV20-1
j_gene: TRBJ2-1
d_gene: TRBD1

CDR3nt: TGTGCCAGCAGTTACTCGTGGCCATTATTCGCTGGAAACACCATATATTTT
CDR3aa: CASSYSWPLFAGNTIYF
abundance: -
v_gene: TRBV6-7
j_gene: TRBJ1-3
d_gene: -

CDR3nt: TGTGCCAGCCGGACAGCGGGAGGAACAGATACGCAGTATTTT
CDR3aa: CASRTAGGTDTQYF
abundance: medium-sized
v_gene: TRBV6-1
j_gene: TRBJ2-3
d_gene: TRBD2

CDR3nt: TGTGCCAGCAGCGCGGCAGGGGGAGGAATGGAGACCCAGTACTTC
CDR3aa: CASSAAGGGMETQYF
abundance: medium-sized
v_gene: TRBV9
j_gene: TRBJ2-5
d_gene: -

CDR3nt: TGTGCCAGCAGCGAAACTAGCGGGAGCTATGGTGAGCAGTTCTTC
CDR3aa: CASSETSGSYGEQFF
abundance: -
v_gene: TRBV2
j_gene: TRBJ2-1
d_gene: TRBD2

CDR3nt: TGTGCTAGTGGTTTGGTATCTTACCGGGACAAGAGCTCCTACAATGAGCAGTTCTTC
CDR3aa: CASGLVSYRDKSSYNEQFF
abundance: -
v_gene: TRBV12-5
j_gene: TRBJ2-1
d_gene: -

CDR3nt: TGTGCCAGCAGCTTAGTAGCCCTTAATTCACCCCTCCACTTT
CDR3aa: CASSLVALNSPLHF
abundance: few
v_gene: TRBV11-2
j_gene: TRBJ1-6
d_gene: -

CDR3nt: TGTGCCAGCAGTGGACAGGTCGGACGGGGGCTGTTTTTT
CDR3aa: CASSGQVGRGLFF
abundance: -
v_gene: TRBV2
j_gene: TRBJ2-2
d_gene: -

CDR3nt: TGTGCCAGCAGTTCGGACAGGGGGTGGGAAAAACTGTTTTTT
CDR3aa: CASSSDRGWEKLFF
abundance: medium-sized
v_gene: TRBV28
j_gene: TRBJ1-4
d_gene: TRBD1

CDR3nt: TGTGCCTGGAGTGTATCCCCTCTGACTCACGCTGAAGCTTTCTTT
CDR3aa: CAWSVSPLTHAEAFF
abundance: -
v_gene: TRBV30
j_gene: TRBJ1-1
d_gene: -

CDR3nt: TGTGCCAGCAGTTTAGTAGGGGGCGATTCACCCCTCCACTTT
CDR3aa: CASSLVGGDSPLHF
abundance: -
v_gene: TRBV28
j_gene: TRBJ1-6
d_gene: TRBD1

CDR3nt: TGTGCCAGCAGTATCTGGGACAGGCCCGGGCCTTTCTTT
CDR3aa: CASSIWDRPGPFF
abundance: few
v_gene: TRBV6-1
j_gene: TRBJ1-1
d_gene: TRBD1

CDR3nt: TGTGCCAGCAGTACAGGGGCATTCAACACTGAAGCTTTCTTT
CDR3aa: CASSTGAFNTEAFF
abundance: -
v_gene: TRBV12-3/TRBV12-4
j_gene: TRBJ1-1
d_gene: TRBD1

CDR3nt: TGCAGTGAGTCCCAGGGACTAGCGGGAGTTTTGTTCTTC
CDR3aa: CSESQGLAGVLFF
abundance: -
v_gene: TRBV20-1
j_gene: TRBJ2-1
d_gene: TRBD2

CDR3nt: TGCGCCAGCAGCTTGGCCTCCGGGACTCCAACCTACGAGCAGTACTTC
CDR3aa: CASSLASGTPTYEQYF
abundance: -
v_gene: TRBV5-1
j_gene: TRBJ2-7
d_gene: -

CDR3nt: TGTGCCAGCAGCATAACCCTAGCGGGAGCGGATACGCAGTATTTT
CDR3aa: CASSITLAGADTQYF
abundance: -
v_gene: TRBV5-5
j_gene: TRBJ2-3
d_gene: TRBD2

CDR3nt: TGTGCCATCAGTGAAGGACTAGCGGGAGGATGGAATGAGCAGTTCTTC
CDR3aa: CAISEGLAGGWNEQFF
abundance: medium-sized
v_gene: TRBV10-3
j_gene: TRBJ2-1
d_gene: TRBD2

CDR3nt: TGCGCCAGCAGCCAAGGGGACAGTTACTACGAGCAGTACTTC
CDR3aa: CASSQGDSYYEQYF
abundance: -
v_gene: TRBV4-1
j_gene: TRBJ2-7
d_gene: TRBD1

CDR3nt: TGTGCCAGCAGCGTACGCTCCGGGACAGGGAGCAATGAGCAGTTCTTC
CDR3aa: CASSVRSGTGSNEQFF
abundance: few
v_gene: TRBV9
j_gene: TRBJ2-1
d_gene: TRBD1

CDR3nt: TGTGCCAGCGGCTCATCGGGGGGCTACACCTTC
CDR3aa: CASGSSGGYTF
abundance: -
v_gene: TRBV6-1
j_gene: TRBJ1-2
d_gene: -

CDR3nt: TGTGCCAGCAGCTTAGTGGAGGGACTACGTGGCTACACCTTC
CDR3aa: CASSLVEGLRGYTF
abundance: -
v_gene: TRBV7-6
j_gene: TRBJ1-2
d_gene: -

CDR3nt: TGTGCCAGCAGTGACCGCCGACCTAGACAGGGGCTCCGCGAGCAGTACTTC
CDR3aa: CASSDRRPRQGLREQYF
abundance: -
v_gene: TRBV6-4
j_gene: TRBJ2-7
d_gene: TRBD1

CDR3nt: TGTGCCACCAGCAGAGATAGGCGAACAGGGGGGGCTTTCTTT
CDR3aa: CATSRDRRTGGAFF
abundance: many
v_gene: TRBV15
j_gene: TRBJ1-1
d_gene: TRBD1

CDR3nt: TGTGCCAGCAGTTTAAAGGGGCGGCAAAGCGGGGTCCGCTACGAGCAGTACTTC
CDR3aa: CASSLKGRQSGVRYEQYF
abundance: medium-sized
v_gene: TRBV27
j_gene: TRBJ2-7
d_gene: TRBD2

CDR3nt: TGTGCCAGCAGTTACTCGATCGGGGCGTCGAATTCCTACGAGCAGTACTTC
CDR3aa: CASSYSIGASNSYEQYF
abundance: few
v_gene: TRBV6-5
j_gene: TRBJ2-7
d_gene: -

CDR3nt: TGTGCCTGGAGGGGGAAGGGGTTCACTGAAGCTTTCTTT
CDR3aa: CAWRGKGFTEAFF
abundance: few
v_gene: TRBV30
j_gene: TRBJ1-1
d_gene: -

CDR3nt: TGTGCCAGCAGGGGCCAGGGAAATCAGCCCCAGCATTTT
CDR3aa: CASRGQGNQPQHF
abundance: few
v_gene: TRBV2
j_gene: TRBJ1-5
d_gene: -

CDR3nt: TGTGCCAGCAGTTTGACGGGGGGGAGGAATGGCAATCAGCCACAGCATTTT
CDR3aa: CASSLTGGRNGNQPQHF
abundance: -
v_gene: TRBV27
j_gene: TRBJ1-5
d_gene: -

CDR3nt: TGTGCCAGCATGGACAGAAACACCGGGGAGCTGTTTTTT
CDR3aa: CASMDRNTGELFF
abundance: -
v_gene: TRBV6-1
j_gene: TRBJ2-2
d_gene: -

CDR3nt: TGCGCCAGCAGTTTAGACGGGCCTAGCACAGATACGCAGTATTTT
CDR3aa: CASSLDGPSTDTQYF
abundance: -
v_gene: TRBV5-1
j_gene: TRBJ2-3
d_gene: -

CDR3nt: TGCAGTGCTGTGGGAGAGGAATACTCTGGGGCCAACGTCCTGACTTTC
CDR3aa: CSAVGEEYSGANVLTF
abundance: -
v_gene: TRBV20-1
j_gene: TRBJ2-6
d_gene: -

CDR3nt: TGTGCCAGCAGTTTTCTCAATGAGCAGTTCTTC
CDR3aa: CASSFLNEQFF
abundance: medium-sized
v_gene: TRBV12-3/TRBV12-4
j_gene: TRBJ2-1
d_gene: -

CDR3nt: TGTGCCAGCAGCCAGGGGGGGGCAGGTAATTCACCCCTCCACTTT
CDR3aa: CASSQGGAGNSPLHF
abundance: -
v_gene: TRBV28
j_gene: TRBJ1-6
d_gene: TRBD1

CDR3nt: TGTGCCACCAGTGGGGGGCGGGGGGGTGTGGATACGCAGTATTTT
CDR3aa: CATSGGRGGVDTQYF
abundance: -
v_gene: TRBV24-1
j_gene: TRBJ2-3
d_gene: TRBD2

CDR3nt: TGTGCCAGTAGTTTCTTAGACAGTTCCTCCTATAATTCACCCCTCCACTTT
CDR3aa: CASSFLDSSSYNSPLHF
abundance: few
v_gene: TRBV19
j_gene: TRBJ1-6
d_gene: -

CDR3nt: TGTGCCAGTCTGGAAGGTTCACCCCTCCACTTT
CDR3aa: CASLEGSPLHF
abundance: many
v_gene: TRBV6-1
j_gene: TRBJ1-6
d_gene: -